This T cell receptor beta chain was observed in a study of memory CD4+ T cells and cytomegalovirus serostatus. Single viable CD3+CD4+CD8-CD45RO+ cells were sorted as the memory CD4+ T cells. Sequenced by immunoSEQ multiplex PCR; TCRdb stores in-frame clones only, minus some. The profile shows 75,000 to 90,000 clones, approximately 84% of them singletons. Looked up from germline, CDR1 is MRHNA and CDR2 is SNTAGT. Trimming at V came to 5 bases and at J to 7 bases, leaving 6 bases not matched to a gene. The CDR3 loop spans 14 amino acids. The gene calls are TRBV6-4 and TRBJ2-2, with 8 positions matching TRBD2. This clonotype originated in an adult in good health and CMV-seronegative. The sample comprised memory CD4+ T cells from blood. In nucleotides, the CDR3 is TGTGCCAGCAGTCTGACTAGCGTGGTCGGGGAGCTGTTTTTT. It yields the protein CASSLTSVVGELFF.